This T cell receptor beta chain was profiled in a study of CD8+CD57+ T cells in acquired aplastic anemia. Study-level information: The sorted CD4+ and CD8+ cells yielded an average around 3 ug of DNA.

Patients sequenced had flow cytometry evidence of CD8+CD57+ cell expansion. Therapy had not been given to patients before blood sampling. Genomic DNA acted as the template from which TCR beta VDJ combination and CDR3 sequence profiling were carried out. TCRdb re-called the reads through MiXCR, storing one row per CDR3 protein. The sample shows about 200,000 distinct CDR3 sequences, 50% to 70% of them seen only once. Germline V gene sequence: CDR1 SGHTA, CDR2 FQGNSA. The CDR3 consists of 13 residues. The V end lost 4 bases, the J end lost 7 bases, and 14 bases lay between the germline ends. The sequencing input was sorted CD4+, CD8+, or CD8+CD57+ T cells (not recorded which) from PBMCs. The sequence came from a human donor with aplastic anemia. V and J are TRBV7-2 and TRBJ2-7; a possible D gene is TRBD1 (5 bases). The CDR3 region is CASSYGHGREQYF. In nucleotides, the CDR3 is TGTGCCAGCAGCTATGGACACGGGCGGGAGCAGTACTTC.